A selection of T cell receptor beta chains follows, all from one sample in a study of OX40 agonist ivuxolimab in advanced cancers. Libraries were prepared by immunoSEQ multiplex PCR; TCRdb keeps only in-frame clonotypes and omits some of them. The sample includes about 92,000 clones, about four fifths seen only once; the top ten take less than 6%. The sequences come from CD4+ or CD8+ T cells sorted from blood, collected in a trial of the OX40 agonist ivuxolimab. These receptors were collected from an adult with an advanced solid tumor such as melanoma, head and neck, liver or kidney cancer. The CDR3 runs from the conserved cysteine through the conserved F or W. The D gene is left open where the match is weak.

CDR3 protein	CDR3 DNA	V gene	D gene	J gene	CDR3 length
CASSATSGGTDTQYF	TGTGCCAGCAGCGCCACTAGCGGGGGGACAGATACGCAGTATTTT	TRBV9	TRBD2	TRBJ2-3	15
CASSLAGDVNEQFF	TGTGCCAGCAGCTTAGCGGGAGACGTAAATGAGCAGTTCTTC	TRBV11-3	-	TRBJ2-1	14
CASSHLSGQFNYGYTF	TGTGCCAGCAGCCACCTTTCCGGACAGTTTAACTATGGCTACACCTTC	TRBV14	-	TRBJ1-2	16
CASSVGGRTNSPLHF	TGTGCCAGCAGCGTGGGCGGTAGGACTAATTCACCCCTCCACTTT	TRBV9	-	TRBJ1-6	15
CASSVGTILTRTYNEQFF	TGCGCCAGCAGCGTAGGGACTATTCTCACCAGGACGTACAATGAGCAGTTCTTC	TRBV4-1	TRBD2	TRBJ2-1	18
CASSVQDSYNEQFF	TGTGCCAGCTCAGTCCAGGACTCCTACAATGAGCAGTTCTTC	TRBV18	-	TRBJ2-1	14
CASSPSVGSGNSPLHF	TGTGCCAGCTCACCAAGTGTTGGCAGTGGCAATTCACCCCTCCACTTT	TRBV18	-	TRBJ1-6	16
CASSHSGSSYNEQFF	TGTGCCAGTAGTCATAGCGGGAGTTCCTACAATGAGCAGTTCTTC	TRBV19	TRBD2	TRBJ2-1	15
CASSENGQGMGYNEQFF	TGTGCCAGCAGCGAAAACGGACAGGGAATGGGCTACAATGAGCAGTTCTTC	TRBV7-2	TRBD1	TRBJ2-1	17
CASSPMELVRTEAFF	TGTGCCAGCAGTCCAATGGAGTTGGTCCGGACTGAAGCTTTCTTT	TRBV6-1	-	TRBJ1-1	15
CASSRPGPRGIVDEQFF	TGTGCCAGCAGCCGACCGGGGCCGAGGGGGATAGTGGATGAGCAGTTCTTC	TRBV5-6	-	TRBJ2-1	17
CASSPVSGLRAEAFF	TGTGCCAGCAGCCCCGTCTCAGGGTTGAGAGCTGAAGCTTTCTTT	TRBV7-6	-	TRBJ1-1	15
CASSLAAGMNTEAFF	TGCGCCAGCAGCTTGGCGGCAGGGATGAACACTGAAGCTTTCTTT	TRBV5-1	-	TRBJ1-1	15
CASGFTSGQGAMEPQHF	TGTGCTAGTGGTTTTACCTCCGGACAGGGGGCTATGGAGCCCCAGCATTTT	TRBV12-5	TRBD1	TRBJ1-5	17
CASSPLWVGEQYF	TGTGCCAGCAGCCCTCTGTGGGTCGGGGAGCAGTACTTC	TRBV6-5	-	TRBJ2-5	13
CASSRTVAGGLNNEQFF	TGCGCCAGCAGCCGGACGGTAGCGGGGGGTCTTAACAATGAGCAGTTCTTC	TRBV4-3	TRBD2	TRBJ2-1	17
CASSPDNPYEQYF	TGTGCCAGCAGCCCGGACAATCCGTACGAGCAGTACTTC	TRBV5-6	-	TRBJ2-7	13
CASRFGTGEKLFF	TGTGCCTCCCGGTTTGGGACAGGGGAAAAACTGTTTTTT	TRBV2	TRBD1	TRBJ1-4	13
CASSKRTGVGNTIYF	TGTGCCAGCAGCAAAAGGACAGGGGTTGGAAACACCATATATTTT	TRBV7-2	TRBD1	TRBJ1-3	15
CASSPPIAGRSYEQYF	TGTGCCAGCAGCCCACCCATAGCGGGAAGATCCTACGAGCAGTACTTC	TRBV6-6	TRBD2	TRBJ2-7	16
CASSLEQGSDTQYF	TGTGCCAGCAGCTTAGAGCAGGGGTCAGATACGCAGTATTTT	TRBV7-2	-	TRBJ2-3	14
CASSYTSGRSYEQYF	TGTGCCAGCAGCTACACTAGCGGGAGGTCCTACGAGCAGTACTTC	TRBV7-2	TRBD2	TRBJ2-7	15
CASSRGNTGELFF	TGTGCCAGCAGCCGGGGCAACACCGGGGAGCTGTTTTTT	TRBV7-9	-	TRBJ2-2	13
CASSLVGGNTEAFF	TGTGCCAGCAGCTTAGTAGGCGGAAACACTGAAGCTTTCTTT	TRBV7-2	-	TRBJ1-1	14
CASSPNRESGANVLTF	TGTGCCAGCAGCCCAAACCGCGAATCTGGGGCCAACGTCCTGACTTTC	TRBV7-9	-	TRBJ2-6	16